This TCR beta chain was recovered during a study of cytomegalovirus exposure and HLA in healthy donors. Study-wide results and limits: Later, an analysis found that TCR clusters from the first cohort tended to co-occur in the roughly 120 validation repertoires. Among TCR beta chains, those listed as cytomegalovirus-associated numbered 164. Confirmation was obtained in vitro that three CMV-associated chains are specific for CMV antigens.

V was cut by 1 base and J by 6 bases, with 17 bases left in between. The V gene's germline CDR1 is SGHNT and CDR2 YYREEE (reference sequence). This CDR3 has 15 amino acids. To note about this clone: Its antigen is still unknown.

Assay used: immunoSEQ multiplex PCR; TCRdb lists only in-frame clones, some missing. The data show some 210,000 clones, around 86% seen once. The origin of this receptor is a young woman in good health and CMV-seropositive. Material: PBMCs. The rearrangement links TRBV5-4 to TRBJ2-7, with a possible D match to TRBD2 (6 bases). The CDR3 here is CASSLPGGERGEQYF. CDR3 nucleotide sequence: TGTGCCAGCAGCTTGCCCGGGGGAGAAAGAGGCGAGCAGTACTTC.